This record covers a single T cell receptor (beta chain). This record comes from a study of blood T cell repertoires in COVID-19. Study context: There were acute and convalescent COVID-19 samples, and they came from the United States, Italy and Spain. Nucleic acid was either cDNA or gDNA, and it came from T cells, B-cell-depleted T cells, or PBMCs.

Cohorts were based on clinical histories the participants reported. V was cut by 2 bases and J by 6 bases, with 10 bases left in between. CDR1 is SGDLS and CDR2 is YYNGEE in the germline V gene. The CDR3 length is 13 residues. In the authors' workflow: Reference gene primer amplification yielded estimated nucleated cell counts. Assay: immunoSEQ multiplex PCR; the TCRdb copy retains only in-frame clones and omits some. That table furnishes V, J and clone size, whereas the DNA furnished D and trimming. The sample has roughly 420,000 clones, around 89% seen once. This TCR was recovered from a woman in her 30s with acute COVID-19. This rearrangement joins TRBV9 to TRBJ2-3; D perhaps matches TRBD2 (6 bases). The material sequenced was PBMCs or T cells enriched from blood (not recorded which). CDR3 protein: CASSVDGGDTQYF. The CDR3 bases are TGTGCCAGCAGCGTGGACGGAGGGGATACGCAGTATTTT.